The entry below describes one TCR beta chain. Its recognized antigen is unknown. Per-base quality was not reported, and no clone a single base away is much larger than it. The data belong to a study of T cell changes during pregnancy in multiple sclerosis (dated by TCRdb to about 2019). In terms of the full investigation: In women with multiple sclerosis, the researchers looked at how the T cell repertoire shifted as pregnancy progressed.

CDR1 and CDR2 (SSHAT, FNYEAQ) derive from the germline V gene (reference sequence). Unmatched junction bases come to 5, with V trimmed by 1 base and J by 3 bases. From the cysteine up to the phenylalanine, the CDR3 has a length of 16 residues. Only the CDR3 DNA stays, 48 bases, in frame from base 1. The library was generated by the immunoSEQ multiplex PCR assay. What TCRdb holds here is the immuneACCESS table cut down to in-frame rearrangements. Part of the clones is not present; checked against another copy, under half of the missing clones reflect an unresolved V gene, and the others are unexplained. The sample table lists tens of thousands of clones, roughly 89% of them with a count of one. Of the sample, 0.65% to 1% falls within the top ten clones.

The receptor was derived from a female donor with multiple sclerosis, enrolled in a pregnancy study. The specimen was peripheral blood, collected in the second trimester of pregnancy. The chain is made from TRBV7-7 and TRBJ2-4, with 8 bases matching TRBD1. CDR3 loop: CASSLDPGGVKNIQYF. The bases are TGTGCCAGCAGCTTAGATCCAGGGGGCGTCAAAAACATTCAGTACTTC.